Listed below are T cell receptor beta chains from one sample, sequenced in a study of human T cells and chemical hapten exposure. TCRdb re-called the RACE reads through MiXCR, storing one row per CDR3 protein. The sample yields about 250,000 distinct CDR3 sequences, around 7% seen once. Specimen: whole blood, collected in connection with sensitization to the hapten diphenylcyclopropenone (DPC). Receptors originate from a man aged 18 to 29 with alopecia areata. Some clones in this sample may be carry-over from other donors' samples. Both conserved end residues are part of each CDR3. The D gene is left open where the match is weak. Clone size is not always given. Where it is, it says once, few, many or a class for expanded clones.

j_call,clone_size,d_call,v_call,cdr3_nt,cdr3_aa
TRBJ2-2,many,NA,TRBV7-2,TGTGCCAGCAGCTTAATGTTGAGGAACACCGGGGAGCTGTTTTTT,CASSLMLRNTGELFF
TRBJ1-2,few,TRBD1,TRBV27,TGTGCCAGCAGTCCGGGACAGGGTACCTTTGGCTACACCTTC,CASSPGQGTFGYTF
TRBJ2-3,few,NA,TRBV27,TGTGCCAGCAGTCCCTTGGACGGACAATTCATCGATACGCAGTATTTT,CASSPLDGQFIDTQYF
TRBJ1-5,NA,NA,TRBV12-3/TRBV12-4,TGTGCCAGCAGTTTATGGGGTATCGGCAATCAGCCCCAGCATTTT,CASSLWGIGNQPQHF
TRBJ2-1,few,TRBD2,TRBV5-6,TGTGCCAGCAGCACCCCGGGACTAGCGACCTACAATGAGCAGTTCTTC,CASSTPGLATYNEQFF
TRBJ1-5,few,TRBD1,TRBV7-9,TGTGCCAGCAGACCTGACAGGGCCGACCAGCCCCAGCATTTT,CASRPDRADQPQHF
TRBJ1-4,once,NA,TRBV20-1,TGCAGTGCTAGAGCGTCAAGCGAAAAACTGTTTTTT,CSARASSEKLFF
TRBJ1-2,NA,NA,TRBV20-1,TGCAGTGTAGTCGCAGGCTGGGATGGCTACACCTTC,CSVVAGWDGYTF
TRBJ1-5,NA,NA,TRBV7-9,TGTGCCAGCAGCGGGGGCGGACTCGATCAGCCCCAGCATTTT,CASSGGGLDQPQHF
TRBJ1-1,few,NA,TRBV2,TGTGCCAGCAACGGACGGAGGGGGACTGAAGCTTTCTTT,CASNGRRGTEAFF